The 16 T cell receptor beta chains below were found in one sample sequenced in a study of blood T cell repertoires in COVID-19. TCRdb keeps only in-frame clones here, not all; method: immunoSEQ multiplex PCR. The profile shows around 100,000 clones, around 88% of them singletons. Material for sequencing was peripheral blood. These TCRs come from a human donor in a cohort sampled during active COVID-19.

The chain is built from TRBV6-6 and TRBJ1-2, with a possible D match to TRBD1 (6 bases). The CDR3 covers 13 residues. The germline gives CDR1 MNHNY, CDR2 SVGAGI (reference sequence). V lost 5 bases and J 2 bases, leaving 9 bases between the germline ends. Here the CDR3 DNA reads TGTGCCAGCAGTCCGGGACAAAACTATGGCTACACCTTC. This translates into CASSPGQNYGYTF.

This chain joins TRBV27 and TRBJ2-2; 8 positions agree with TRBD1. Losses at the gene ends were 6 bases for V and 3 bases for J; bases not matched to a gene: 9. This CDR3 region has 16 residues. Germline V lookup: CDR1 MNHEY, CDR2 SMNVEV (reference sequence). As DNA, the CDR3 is TGTGCCAGCAGCACTGGACAGGGAGGAGACACCGGGGAGCTGTTTTTT. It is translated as CASSTGQGGDTGELFF.

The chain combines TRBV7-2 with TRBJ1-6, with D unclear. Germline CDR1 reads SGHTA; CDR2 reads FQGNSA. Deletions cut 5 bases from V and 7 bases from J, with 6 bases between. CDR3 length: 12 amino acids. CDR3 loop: CASSPLNSPLHF. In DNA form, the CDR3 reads TGTGCCAGCAGCCCCCTAAATTCACCCCTCCACTTT.

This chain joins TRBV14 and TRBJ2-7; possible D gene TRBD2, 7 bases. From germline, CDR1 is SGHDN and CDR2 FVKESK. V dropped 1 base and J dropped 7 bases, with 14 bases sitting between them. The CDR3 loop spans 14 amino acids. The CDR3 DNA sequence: TGTGCCAGCAGCCAAGTGAGCGGGACAAGGGAGCAGTACTTC. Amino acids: CASSQVSGTREQYF. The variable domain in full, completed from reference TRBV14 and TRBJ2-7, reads EAGVTQFPSHSVIEKGQTVTLRCDPISGHDNLYWYRRVMGKEIKFLLHFVKESKQDESGMPNNRFLAERTGGTYSTLKVQPAELEDSGVYFCASSQVSGTREQYFGPGTRLTVT.

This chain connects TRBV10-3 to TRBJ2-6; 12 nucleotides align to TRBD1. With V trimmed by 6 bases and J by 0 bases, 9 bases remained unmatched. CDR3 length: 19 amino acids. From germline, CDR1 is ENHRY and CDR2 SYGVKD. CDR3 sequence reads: CAIRAGQGASNSGANVLTF. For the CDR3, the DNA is TGTGCCATCAGAGCGGGACAGGGGGCGTCCAACTCTGGGGCCAACGTCCTGACTTTC.

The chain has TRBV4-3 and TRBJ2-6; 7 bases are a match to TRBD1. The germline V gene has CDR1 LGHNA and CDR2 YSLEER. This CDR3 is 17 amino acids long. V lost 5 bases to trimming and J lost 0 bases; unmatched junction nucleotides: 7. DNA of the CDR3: TGCGCCAGCAGCGCGGACAGGTTCTACTCTGGGGCCAACGTCCTGACTTTC. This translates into CASSADRFYSGANVLTF.

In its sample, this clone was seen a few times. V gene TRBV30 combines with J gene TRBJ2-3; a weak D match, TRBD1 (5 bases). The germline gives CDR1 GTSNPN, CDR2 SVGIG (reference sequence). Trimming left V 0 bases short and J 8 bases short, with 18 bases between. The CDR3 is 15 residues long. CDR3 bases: TGTGCCTGGAGTGTAGCCTCCAGGGCAGGTGGTACGCAGTATTTT. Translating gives CAWSVASRAGGTQYF.

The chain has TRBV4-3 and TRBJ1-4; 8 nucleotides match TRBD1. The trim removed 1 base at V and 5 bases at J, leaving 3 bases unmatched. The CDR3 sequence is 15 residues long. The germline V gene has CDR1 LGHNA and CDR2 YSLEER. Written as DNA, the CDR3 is TGCGCCAGCAGCCAAGCGGACAGGGAAAATGAAAAACTGTTTTTT. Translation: CASSQADRENEKLFF.

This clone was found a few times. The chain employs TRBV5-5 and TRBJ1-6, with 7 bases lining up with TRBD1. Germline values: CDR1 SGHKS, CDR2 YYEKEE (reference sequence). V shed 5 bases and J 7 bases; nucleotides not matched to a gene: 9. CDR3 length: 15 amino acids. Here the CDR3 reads CASSRQGPRNSPLHF. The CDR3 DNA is TGTGCCAGCAGTCGACAGGGTCCAAGGAATTCACCCCTCCACTTT.

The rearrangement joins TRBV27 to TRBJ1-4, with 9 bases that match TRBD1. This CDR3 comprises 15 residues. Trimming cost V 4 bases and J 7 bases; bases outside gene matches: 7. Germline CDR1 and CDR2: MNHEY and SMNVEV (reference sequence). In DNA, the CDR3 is TGTGCCAGCAGTTGGGGTGGGACAGGGACTGAAAAACTGTTTTTT. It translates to CASSWGGTGTEKLFF. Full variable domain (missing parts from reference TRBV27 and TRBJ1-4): EAQVTQNPRYLITVTGKKLTVTCSQNMNHEYMSWYRQDPGLGLRQIYYSMNVEVTDKGDVPEGYKVSRKEKRNFPLILESPSPNQTSLYFCASSWGGTGTEKLFFGSGTQLSVL.

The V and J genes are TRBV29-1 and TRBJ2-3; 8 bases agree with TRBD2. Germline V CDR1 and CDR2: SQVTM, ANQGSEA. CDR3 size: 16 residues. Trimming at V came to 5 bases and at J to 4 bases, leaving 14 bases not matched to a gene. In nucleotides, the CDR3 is TGCAGCGTTTTAACATTTAGCGGGATTCCGTCAGATACGCAGTATTTT. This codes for CSVLTFSGIPSDTQYF.

The CDR3 loop reads CASRPTDTYTGELFF. The CDR3 DNA reads TGTGCCAGCAGACCGACAGACACCTACACCGGGGAGCTGTTTTTT. The chain links TRBV13 to TRBJ2-2; possible D gene TRBD1, 5 bases. This CDR3 has 15 residues. The germline V and J ends were trimmed by 6 bases and 3 bases, with 14 bases remaining between them. Germline loops: CDR1 PRHDT, CDR2 FYEKMQ (reference sequence).

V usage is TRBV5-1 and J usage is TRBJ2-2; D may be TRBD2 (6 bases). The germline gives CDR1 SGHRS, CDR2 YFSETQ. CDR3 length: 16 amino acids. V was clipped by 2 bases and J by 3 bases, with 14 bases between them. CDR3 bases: TGCGCCAGCAGCTTCCGGCGCGGAGGGGACACCGGGGAGCTGTTTTTT. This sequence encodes CASSFRRGGDTGELFF.

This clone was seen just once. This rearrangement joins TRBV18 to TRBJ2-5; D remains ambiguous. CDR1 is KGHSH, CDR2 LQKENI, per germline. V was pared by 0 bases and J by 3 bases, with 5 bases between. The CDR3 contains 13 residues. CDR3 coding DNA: TGTGCCAGCTCACCACCGGGCGAAGAGACCCAGTACTTC. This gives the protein CASSPPGEETQYF.

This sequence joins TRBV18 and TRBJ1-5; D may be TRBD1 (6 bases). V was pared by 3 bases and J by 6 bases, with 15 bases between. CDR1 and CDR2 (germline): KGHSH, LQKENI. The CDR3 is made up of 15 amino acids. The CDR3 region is CASSPLQGVVQPQHF. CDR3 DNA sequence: TGTGCCAGCTCACCCCTACAGGGTGTCGTTCAGCCCCAGCATTTT.

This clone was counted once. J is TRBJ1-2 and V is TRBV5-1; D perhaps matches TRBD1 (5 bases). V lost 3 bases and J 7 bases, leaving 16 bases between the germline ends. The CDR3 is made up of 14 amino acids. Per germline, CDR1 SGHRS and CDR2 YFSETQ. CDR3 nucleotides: TGCGCCAGCAGCTCTCTAGGGGTTCCCTCTGGCTACACCTTC. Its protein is CASSSLGVPSGYTF.